Shown below are 5 T cell receptor beta chains from a single sample sequenced in a study of cytomegalovirus exposure and HLA in healthy donors. PCR used 60 Vbeta primers and 13 Jbeta primers. Sequenced by immunoSEQ multiplex PCR; TCRdb stores in-frame clones only, minus some. Among more than 250,000 clones listed, 80% to 90% were seen once. Sequenced material: PBMCs. These receptors originate from a woman aged 18 to 35 in good health and CMV-seronegative.

CDR3: CASSLWGANEKLFF. In DNA form, the CDR3 reads TGTGCCAGCAGTTTATGGGGGGCTAATGAAAAACTGTTTTTT. This chain connects TRBV27 to TRBJ1-4; D might be TRBD1 (5 bases). The CDR3 totals 14 residues. Germline values: CDR1 MNHEY, CDR2 SMNVEV (reference sequence). The V and J ends lost 1 base and 3 bases respectively, with 6 bases between them.

Here the CDR3 DNA reads TGTGCCTGGACGAATAGCGGGCCAAAGCTGTATTTT. Amino acids: CAWTNSGPKLYF. The chain recombines TRBV30 with TRBJ2-3; 7 positions match TRBD2. V dropped 4 bases and J dropped 14; count of bases not matched to a gene: 12. The germline V gene encodes CDR1 GTSNPN and CDR2 SVGIG (reference sequence). This CDR3 contains 12 residues.

V gene TRBV5-5 combines with J gene TRBJ2-5, with TRBD2 as a possible D gene (5 bases). V gave up 3 bases and J gave up 5 bases, with 11 bases separating them. This CDR3 spans 13 amino acids. Germline CDR1 reads SGHKS; CDR2 reads YYEKEE (reference sequence). CDR3 amino acids: CASSSTRGETQYF. CDR3 bases: TGTGCCAGCAGCTCCACTAGAGGGGAGACCCAGTACTTC.

V is TRBV10-3 and J is TRBJ1-1, with TRBD1 as a possible D gene (5 bases). V was pared by 0 bases and J by 4 bases, with 9 bases between. Germline CDR1 is ENHRY and CDR2 is SYGVKD. The CDR3 has 14 amino acids. The CDR3 nucleotides are TGTGCCATCAGTGAGTCTTGGGACTTCACTGAAGCTTTCTTT. Translation: CAISESWDFTEAFF.

The chain couples TRBV27 to TRBJ2-5, with TRBD2 matching 12 bases. V shed 4 bases and J 7 bases; nucleotides not matched to a gene: 4. The germline V gene encodes CDR1 MNHEY and CDR2 SMNVEV (reference sequence). The CDR3 sequence is 14 residues long. The CDR3 is CASSWTSGTRTQYF. The CDR3 nucleotides are TGTGCCAGCAGTTGGACTAGCGGGACTAGGACCCAGTACTTC.